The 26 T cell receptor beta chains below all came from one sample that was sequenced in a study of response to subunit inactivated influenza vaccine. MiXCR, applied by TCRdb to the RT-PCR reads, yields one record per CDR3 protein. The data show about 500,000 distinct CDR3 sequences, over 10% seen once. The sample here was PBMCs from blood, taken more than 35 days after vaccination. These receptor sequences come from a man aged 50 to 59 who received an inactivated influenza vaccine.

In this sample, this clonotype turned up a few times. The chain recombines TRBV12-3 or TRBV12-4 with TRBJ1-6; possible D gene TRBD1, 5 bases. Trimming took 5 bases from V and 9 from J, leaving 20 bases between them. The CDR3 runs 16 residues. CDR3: CASSHGGNIRGSPLHF. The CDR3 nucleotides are TGTGCCAGCAGTCACGGGGGGAATATCAGAGGTTCACCCCTCCACTTT.

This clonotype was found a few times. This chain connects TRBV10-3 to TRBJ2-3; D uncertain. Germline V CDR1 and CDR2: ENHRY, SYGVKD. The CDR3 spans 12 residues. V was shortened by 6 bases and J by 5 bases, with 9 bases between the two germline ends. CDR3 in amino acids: CAIRGIGDTQYF. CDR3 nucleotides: TGTGCCATCAGGGGTATTGGAGATACGCAGTATTTT.

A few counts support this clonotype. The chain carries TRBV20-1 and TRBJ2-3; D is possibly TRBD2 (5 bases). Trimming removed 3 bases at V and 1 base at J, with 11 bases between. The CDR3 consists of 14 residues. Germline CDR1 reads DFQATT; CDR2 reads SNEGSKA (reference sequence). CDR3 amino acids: CSASPRAGTDTQYF. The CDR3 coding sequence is TGCAGTGCTAGCCCCAGAGCGGGCACAGATACGCAGTATTTT.

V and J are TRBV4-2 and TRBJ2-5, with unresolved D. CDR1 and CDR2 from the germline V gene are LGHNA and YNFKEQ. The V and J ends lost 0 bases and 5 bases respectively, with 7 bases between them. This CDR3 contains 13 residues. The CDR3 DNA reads TGTGCCAGCAGCCAAGACCAGGCGGAGACCCAGTACTTC. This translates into CASSQDQAETQYF.

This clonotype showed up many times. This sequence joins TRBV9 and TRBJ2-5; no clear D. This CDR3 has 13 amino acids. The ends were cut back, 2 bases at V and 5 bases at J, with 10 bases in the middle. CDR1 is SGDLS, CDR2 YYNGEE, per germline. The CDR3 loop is CASSVSSGETQYF. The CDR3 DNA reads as TGTGCCAGCAGCGTTTCGTCTGGGGAGACCCAGTACTTC.

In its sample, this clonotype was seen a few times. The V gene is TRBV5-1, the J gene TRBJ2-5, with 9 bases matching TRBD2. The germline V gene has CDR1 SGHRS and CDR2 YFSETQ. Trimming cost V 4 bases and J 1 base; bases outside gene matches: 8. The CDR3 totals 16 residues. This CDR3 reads CASSVMTSGSQETQYF. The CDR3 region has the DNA TGCGCCAGCAGCGTCATGACTAGCGGTTCCCAAGAGACCCAGTACTTC.

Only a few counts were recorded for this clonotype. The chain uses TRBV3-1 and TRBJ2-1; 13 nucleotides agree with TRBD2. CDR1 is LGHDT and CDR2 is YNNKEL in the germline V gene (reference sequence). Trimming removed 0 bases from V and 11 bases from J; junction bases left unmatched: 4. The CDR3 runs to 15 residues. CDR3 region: CASSQERTSGGKQFF. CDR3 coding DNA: TGTGCCAGCAGCCAAGAGCGGACTAGCGGGGGAAAGCAGTTCTTC.

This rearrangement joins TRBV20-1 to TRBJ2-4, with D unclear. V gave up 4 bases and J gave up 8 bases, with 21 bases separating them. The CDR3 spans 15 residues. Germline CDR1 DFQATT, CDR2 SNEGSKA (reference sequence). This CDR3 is CSATLRTTLRDIQYF. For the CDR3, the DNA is TGCAGTGCTACCCTAAGGACGACCCTCCGAGACATTCAGTACTTC.

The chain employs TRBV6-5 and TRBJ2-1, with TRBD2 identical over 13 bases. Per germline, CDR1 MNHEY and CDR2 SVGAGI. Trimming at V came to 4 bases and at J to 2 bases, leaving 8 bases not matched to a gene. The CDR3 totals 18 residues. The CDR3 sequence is CASSSGLAGIFTYNEQFF. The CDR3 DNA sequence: TGTGCCAGCAGTTCGGGACTAGCGGGAATCTTCACCTACAATGAGCAGTTCTTC.

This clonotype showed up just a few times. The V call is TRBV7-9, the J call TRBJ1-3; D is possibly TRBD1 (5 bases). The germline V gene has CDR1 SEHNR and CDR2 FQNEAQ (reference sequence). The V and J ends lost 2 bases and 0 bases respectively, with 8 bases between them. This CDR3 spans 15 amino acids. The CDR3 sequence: CASSLSGGSGNTIYF. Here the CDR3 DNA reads TGTGCCAGCAGCTTATCTGGGGGCTCTGGAAACACCATATATTTT. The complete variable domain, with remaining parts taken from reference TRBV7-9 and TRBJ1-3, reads DTGVSQNPRHKITKRGQNVTFRCDPISEHNRLYWYRQTLGQGPEFLTYFQNEAQLEKSRLLSDRFSAERPKGSFSTLEIQRTEQGDSAMYLCASSLSGGSGNTIYFGEGSWLTVV.

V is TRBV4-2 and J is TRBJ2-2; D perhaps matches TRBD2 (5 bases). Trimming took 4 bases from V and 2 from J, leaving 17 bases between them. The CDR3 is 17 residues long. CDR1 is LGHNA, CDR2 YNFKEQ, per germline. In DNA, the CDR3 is TGTGCCAGCAGCCTCAGCGAGAGTAGCGTTAACACCGGGGAGCTGTTTTTT. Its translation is CASSLSESSVNTGELFF.

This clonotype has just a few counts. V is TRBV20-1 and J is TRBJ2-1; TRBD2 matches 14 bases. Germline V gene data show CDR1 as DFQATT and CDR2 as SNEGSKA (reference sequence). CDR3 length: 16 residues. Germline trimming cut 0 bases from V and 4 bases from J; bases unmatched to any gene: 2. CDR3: CSARETSGGAYNEQFF. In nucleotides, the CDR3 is TGCAGTGCTAGAGAGACTAGCGGGGGGGCTTACAATGAGCAGTTCTTC.

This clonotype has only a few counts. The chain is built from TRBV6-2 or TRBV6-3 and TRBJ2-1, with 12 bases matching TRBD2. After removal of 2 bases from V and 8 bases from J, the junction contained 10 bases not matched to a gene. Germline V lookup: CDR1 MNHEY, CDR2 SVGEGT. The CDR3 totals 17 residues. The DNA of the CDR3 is TGTGCCAGCAGTTACCCTTTGACTAGCGGGGGACTGGATGAGCAGTTCTTC. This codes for CASSYPLTSGGLDEQFF.

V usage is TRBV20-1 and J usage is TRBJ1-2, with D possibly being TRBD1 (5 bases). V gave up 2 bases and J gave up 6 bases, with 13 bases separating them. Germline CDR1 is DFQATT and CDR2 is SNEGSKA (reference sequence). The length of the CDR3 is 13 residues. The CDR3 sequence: CSARKGQGDGYTF. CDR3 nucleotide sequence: TGCAGTGCTAGAAAGGGGCAGGGTGATGGCTACACCTTC.

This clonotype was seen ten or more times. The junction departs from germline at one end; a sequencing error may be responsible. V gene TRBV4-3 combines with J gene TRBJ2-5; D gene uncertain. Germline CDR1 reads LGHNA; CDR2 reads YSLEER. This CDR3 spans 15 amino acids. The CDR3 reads CASSQDWGSYESQYF. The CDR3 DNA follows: TGCGCCAGCAGCCAAGATTGGGGAAGCTATGAGAGCCAGTACTTC.

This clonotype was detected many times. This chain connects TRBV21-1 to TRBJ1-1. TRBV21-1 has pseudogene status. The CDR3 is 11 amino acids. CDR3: CASSVGTEAFF. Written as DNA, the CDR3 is TGTGCCAGCAGCGTAGGCACTGAAGCTTTCTTT.

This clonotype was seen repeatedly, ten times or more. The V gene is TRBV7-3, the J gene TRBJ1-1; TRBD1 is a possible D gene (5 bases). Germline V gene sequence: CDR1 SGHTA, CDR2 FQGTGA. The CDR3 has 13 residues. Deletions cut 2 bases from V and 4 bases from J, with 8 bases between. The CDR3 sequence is CASSLGRATEAFF. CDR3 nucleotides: TGTGCCAGCAGCTTAGGCAGGGCCACTGAAGCTTTCTTT. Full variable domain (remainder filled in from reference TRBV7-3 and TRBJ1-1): GAGVSQTPSNKVTEKGKYVELRCDPISGHTALYWYRQSLGQGPEFLIYFQGTGAADDSGLPNDRFFAVRPEGSVSTLKIQRTERGDSAVYLCASSLGRATEAFFGQGTRLTVV.

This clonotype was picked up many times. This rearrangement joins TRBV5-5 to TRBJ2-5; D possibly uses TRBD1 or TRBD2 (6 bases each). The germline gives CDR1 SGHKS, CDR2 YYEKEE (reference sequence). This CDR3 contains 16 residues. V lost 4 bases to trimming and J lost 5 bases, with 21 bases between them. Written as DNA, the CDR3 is TGTGCCAGCAGCCGATCCATAGGGGGGTCGGCGGAGACCCAGTACTTC. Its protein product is CASSRSIGGSAETQYF.

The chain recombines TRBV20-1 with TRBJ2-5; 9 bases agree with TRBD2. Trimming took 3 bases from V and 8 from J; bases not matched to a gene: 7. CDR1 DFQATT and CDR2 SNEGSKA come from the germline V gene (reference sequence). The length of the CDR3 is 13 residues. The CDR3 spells CSASWLAGRTQYF. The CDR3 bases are TGCAGTGCTAGTTGGCTAGCGGGACGAACCCAGTACTTC.

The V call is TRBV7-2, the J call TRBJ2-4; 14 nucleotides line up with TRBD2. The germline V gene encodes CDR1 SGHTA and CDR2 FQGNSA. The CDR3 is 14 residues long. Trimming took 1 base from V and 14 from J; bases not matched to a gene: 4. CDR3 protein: CASSLEGLAGEEYF. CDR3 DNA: TGTGCCAGCAGCTTAGAGGGACTAGCGGGAGAGGAGTACTTC.

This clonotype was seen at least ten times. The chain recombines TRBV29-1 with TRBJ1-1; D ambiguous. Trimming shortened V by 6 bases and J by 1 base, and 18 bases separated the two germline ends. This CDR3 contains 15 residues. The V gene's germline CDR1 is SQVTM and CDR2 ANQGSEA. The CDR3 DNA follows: TGCAGCGTATGGACTTCCAATTCCAGGAACACTGAAGCTTTCTTT. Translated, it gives CSVWTSNSRNTEAFF.

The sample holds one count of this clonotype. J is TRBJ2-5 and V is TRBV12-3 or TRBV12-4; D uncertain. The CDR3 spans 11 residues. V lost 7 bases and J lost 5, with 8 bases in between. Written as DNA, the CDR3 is TGTGCCAGCATTCTGGGGGAGACCCAGTACTTC. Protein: CASILGETQYF.

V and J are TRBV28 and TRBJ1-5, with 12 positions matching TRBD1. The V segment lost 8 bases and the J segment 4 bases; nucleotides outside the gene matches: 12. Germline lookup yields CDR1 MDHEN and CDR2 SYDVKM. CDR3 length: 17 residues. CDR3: CASVGTGGLLRNQPQHF. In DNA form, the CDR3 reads TGTGCCAGCGTGGGGACAGGGGGCCTGTTAAGGAATCAGCCCCAGCATTTT.

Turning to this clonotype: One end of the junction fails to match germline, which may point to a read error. CDR3: CASSIISGGYNEQFF. CDR3 DNA sequence: TGTGCCAGTAGTATAATCAGCGGGGGGTACAACGAGCAGTTCTTC. This chain uses TRBV19 with TRBJ2-1, with TRBD2 identical over 9 bases. The germline CDR1 and CDR2 sequences are LNHDA and SQIVND (reference sequence). This CDR3 spans 15 amino acids.

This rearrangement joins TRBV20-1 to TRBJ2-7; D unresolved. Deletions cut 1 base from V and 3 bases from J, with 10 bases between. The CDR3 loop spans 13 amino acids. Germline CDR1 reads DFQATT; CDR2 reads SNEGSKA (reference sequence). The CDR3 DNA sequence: TGCAGTGCTAGAGGGGGAACCTACTACGAGCAGTACTTC. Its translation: CSARGGTYYEQYF.

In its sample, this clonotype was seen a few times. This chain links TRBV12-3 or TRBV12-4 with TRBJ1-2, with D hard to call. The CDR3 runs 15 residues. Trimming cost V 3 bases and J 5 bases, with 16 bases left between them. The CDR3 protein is CASSFGPGGYYGYTF. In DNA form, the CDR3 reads TGTGCCAGCAGTTTTGGGCCCGGCGGGTATTATGGCTACACCTTC.